This T cell receptor beta chain appears in the sequencing data of a study of cytotoxic CD8 clonotypes in ibrutinib-treated CLL. Study observations and caveats: The clonality went up when patients responded to ibrutinib and dropped back toward baseline at progression.

The CDR3 sequence is 14 residues long. V was clipped by 0 bases and J by 7 bases; unmatched bases: 6. Germline V CDR1 and CDR2: GTSNPN, SVGIG (reference sequence). Measured with immunoSEQ multiplex PCR; TCRdb has only the in-frame clones, and not every one. Of 130,000 or so clones listed, roughly 84% are singletons. A note on this clone: Its target is unknown.

This sequence originates from a human donor with chronic lymphocytic leukemia. The gene calls are TRBV30 and TRBJ1-5; 7 bases are shared with TRBD1. The sample was PBMCs, taken after 24 months of ibrutinib treatment. Written as DNA, the CDR3 is TGTGCCTGGAGTGTACGAGGGGGCCGGCAGCCCCAGCATTTT. Translation: CAWSVRGGRQPQHF.